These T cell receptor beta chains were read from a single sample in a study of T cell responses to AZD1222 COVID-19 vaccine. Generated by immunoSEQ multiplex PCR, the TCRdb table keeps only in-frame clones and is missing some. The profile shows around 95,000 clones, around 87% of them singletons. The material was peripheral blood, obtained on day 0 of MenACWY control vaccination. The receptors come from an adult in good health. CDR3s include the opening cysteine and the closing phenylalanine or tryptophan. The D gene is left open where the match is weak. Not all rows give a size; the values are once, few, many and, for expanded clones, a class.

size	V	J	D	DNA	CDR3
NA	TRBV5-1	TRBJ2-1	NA	TGCGCCAGCAGCTTTCTGAGGGGGGCGAAGAATGAGCAGTTCTTC	CASSFLRGAKNEQFF
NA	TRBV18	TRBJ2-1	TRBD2	TGTGCCAGCTCTCCCCCGGGACTAGCGGCCGATGAGCAGTTCTTC	CASSPPGLAADEQFF
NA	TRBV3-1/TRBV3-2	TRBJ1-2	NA	TGTGCCAGCAGCCCCGCCTTGCGGGGTTACTATGGCTACACCTTC	CASSPALRGYYGYTF
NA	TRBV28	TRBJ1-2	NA	TGTGCCAGCACCCCAGCGCCGACTAACTATGGCTACACCTTC	CASTPAPTNYGYTF
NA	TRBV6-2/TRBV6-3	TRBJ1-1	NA	TGTGCCAGCAGTATAAACAGGGTTGACACTGAAGCTTTCTTT	CASSINRVDTEAFF
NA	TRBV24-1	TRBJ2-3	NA	TGTGCCACCAGTGCCGATAGGGGCCGGGAAGATACGCAGTATTTT	CATSADRGREDTQYF
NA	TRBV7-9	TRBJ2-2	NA	TGTGCCAGCAGTTCCGGGACATCTAACACCGGGGAGCTGTTTTTT	CASSSGTSNTGELFF
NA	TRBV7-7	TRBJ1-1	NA	TGTGCCAGCAGCTTAACAGATTACACTGAAGCTTTCTTT	CASSLTDYTEAFF
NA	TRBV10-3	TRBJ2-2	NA	TGTGCCATCAGTGAGCTGGAGCCCCAGGTCGCCGGGGAGCTGTTTTTT	CAISELEPQVAGELFF
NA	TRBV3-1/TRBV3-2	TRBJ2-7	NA	TGTGCCAGCAGCCAAGGACGGGGGTCCTACGAGCAGTACTTC	CASSQGRGSYEQYF
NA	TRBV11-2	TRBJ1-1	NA	TGTGCCAGCAGGATTAGGGGGGGGCCTTTGGGAACTGAAGCTTTCTTT	CASRIRGGPLGTEAFF
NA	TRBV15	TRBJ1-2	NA	TGTGCCACCAGCAGATTATTAGACAGCCTCCGGATAGGGGGCTACACCTTC	CATSRLLDSLRIGGYTF
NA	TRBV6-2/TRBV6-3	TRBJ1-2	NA	TGTGCCAGCAGTTACTCAAGAGGGTTCTATGGCTACACCTTC	CASSYSRGFYGYTF
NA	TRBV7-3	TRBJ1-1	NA	TGTGCCAGCAGCTTATCCGGAATGAACACTGAAGCTTTCTTT	CASSLSGMNTEAFF
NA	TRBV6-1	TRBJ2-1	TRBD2	TGTGCCAGCAGTGAAGCGCTCTTGTCCCGACTAGCGTATTACAATGAGCAGTTCTTC	CASSEALLSRLAYYNEQFF
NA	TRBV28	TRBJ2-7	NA	TGTGCCAGCAGTCCCCTTGGAGGGGCGGGCTCCTACGAGCAGTACTTC	CASSPLGGAGSYEQYF
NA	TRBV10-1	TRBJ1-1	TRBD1	TGCGCCAGCAGTAAGGACAGGGGGCGCGGTGAAGCTTTCTTT	CASSKDRGRGEAFF
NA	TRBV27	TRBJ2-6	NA	TGTGCCAGCAGTCCCGCGGAGGCTGGGGCCAACGTCCTGACTTTC	CASSPAEAGANVLTF
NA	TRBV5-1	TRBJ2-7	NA	TGCGCCAGCAGCTTGGAGGGCGCTGATTACGAGCAGTACTTC	CASSLEGADYEQYF
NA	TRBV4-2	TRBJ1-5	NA	TGTGCCAGCAGCCAAATTTGGGCAGGGAATCAGCCCCAGCATTTT	CASSQIWAGNQPQHF
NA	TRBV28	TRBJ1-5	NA	TGTGCCAGCAGTCGCCTCAATCAGCCCCAGCATTTT	CASSRLNQPQHF
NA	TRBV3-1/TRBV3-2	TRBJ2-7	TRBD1	TGTGCCAGCAGCACAGGGACAGGGGGCTACGAGCAGTACTTC	CASSTGTGGYEQYF
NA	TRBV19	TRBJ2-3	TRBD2	TGTGCCAGTAGTATACTAGCGGGGGCCACAGATACGCAGTATTTT	CASSILAGATDTQYF
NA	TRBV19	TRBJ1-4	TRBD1	TGTGCCAGTAGTAGGGGACAGGGATCCTCGGATGAAAAACTGTTTTTT	CASSRGQGSSDEKLFF
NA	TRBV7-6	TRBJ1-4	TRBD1	TGTGCCAGCAGCTCACAGGGGGGAACTAATGAAAAACTGTTTTTT	CASSSQGGTNEKLFF
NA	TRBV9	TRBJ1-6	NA	TGTGCCAGCAGCGTAGCAGATTTTAGGTCACCCCTCCACTTT	CASSVADFRSPLHF
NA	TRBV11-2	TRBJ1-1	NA	TGTGCCAGCAGCTTAGTTCCAGGGATGTTAAGGAACACTGAAGCTTTCTTT	CASSLVPGMLRNTEAFF
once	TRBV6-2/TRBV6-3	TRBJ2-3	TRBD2	TGTGCCAGCAGCGTACGTAGAACATTAGCGGGGAGTCGGACAGATACGCAGTATTTT	CASSVRRTLAGSRTDTQYF
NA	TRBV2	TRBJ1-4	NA	TGTGCCACCACGAGCGTAGGGGAAAAACTGTTTTTT	CATTSVGEKLFF
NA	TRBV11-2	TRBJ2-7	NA	TGTGCCAGCAGCTTCACAGGGACCTACGAGCAGTACTTC	CASSFTGTYEQYF
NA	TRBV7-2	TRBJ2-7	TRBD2	TGTGCCAGCAACCCGGCGGGGGGGTCCTACGAGCAGTACTTC	CASNPAGGSYEQYF
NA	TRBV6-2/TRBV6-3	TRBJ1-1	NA	TGTGCCAGCAGTTATGCAAGGACTGAAGCTTTCTTT	CASSYARTEAFF
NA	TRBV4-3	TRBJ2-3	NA	TGCGCCAGCAGCCAAGATCCGGAGGGGACCGCAGATACGCAGTATTTT	CASSQDPEGTADTQYF
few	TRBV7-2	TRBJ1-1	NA	TGTGCCAGCAGCCTGAACGGGGCGGAAGCTTTCTTT	CASSLNGAEAFF
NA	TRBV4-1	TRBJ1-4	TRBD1	TGCGCCAGCAGCTCCCAGGGGGGGGCTAATGAAAAACTGTTTTTT	CASSSQGGANEKLFF
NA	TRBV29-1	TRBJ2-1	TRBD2	TGCAGCGTTGAAGTAGCGGGACGGTGGGACAATGAGCAGTTCTTC	CSVEVAGRWDNEQFF
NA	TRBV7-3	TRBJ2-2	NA	TGTGCCAGCAGCTTAAACCCCACCGGGGAGCTGTTTTTT	CASSLNPTGELFF
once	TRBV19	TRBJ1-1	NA	TGTGCCAGTAGTATAGCCCTCACTGAAGCTTTCTTT	CASSIALTEAFF
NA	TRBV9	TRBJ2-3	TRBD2	TGTGCCAGCAGCGTAATGCCGGGACTAGCGACAGATACGCAGTATTTT	CASSVMPGLATDTQYF
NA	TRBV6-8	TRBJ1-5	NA	TGTGCCAGCAGTTACCTGAGGGGGGATAATAGCAATCAGCCCCAGCATTTT	CASSYLRGDNSNQPQHF
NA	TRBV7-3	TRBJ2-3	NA	TGTGCCAGCAGCTTACCCACAGATACGCAGTATTTT	CASSLPTDTQYF
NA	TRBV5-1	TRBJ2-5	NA	TGCGCCAGCAGCCTGGGACGAATCCGGGAAGAGACCCAGTACTTC	CASSLGRIREETQYF
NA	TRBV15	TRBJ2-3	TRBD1	TGTGCCACCAGCTCCGACAGGGGGCCGGCAGATACGCAGTATTTT	CATSSDRGPADTQYF
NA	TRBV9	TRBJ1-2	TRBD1	TGTGCCAGCAGCCCGGACAGGTCTAACTATGGCTACACCTTC	CASSPDRSNYGYTF
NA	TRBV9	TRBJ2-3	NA	TGTGCCAGCAGCGTAGGTGCGGGGGCGGATACGCAGTATTTT	CASSVGAGADTQYF
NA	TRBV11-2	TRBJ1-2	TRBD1	TGTGCCAGCAGCCCCGTCGGAGGGGGCCGATATGGCTACACCTTC	CASSPVGGGRYGYTF
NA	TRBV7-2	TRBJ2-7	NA	TGTGCCAGCAGCTTATTGGCCGGGATTTACGAGCAGTACTTC	CASSLLAGIYEQYF
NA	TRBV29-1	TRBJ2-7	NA	TGCAGCGTTGGGTTTATGACAAACGAGCAGTACTTC	CSVGFMTNEQYF
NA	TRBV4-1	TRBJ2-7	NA	TGCGCCAGCAGCCAAGAAGGGGGGAGATACGAGCAGTACTTC	CASSQEGGRYEQYF
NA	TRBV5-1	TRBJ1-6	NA	TGCGCCAGCAGCTTGGAAGGGGAGGGTGCGTACTCACCCCTCCACTTT	CASSLEGEGAYSPLHF
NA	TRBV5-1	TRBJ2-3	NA	TGCGCCAGCAGCCCGGACACTAACACAGATACGCAGTATTTT	CASSPDTNTDTQYF
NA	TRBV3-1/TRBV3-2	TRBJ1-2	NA	TGTGCCAGCAGCCAAGATGGCTTCGTCTATGGCTACACCTTC	CASSQDGFVYGYTF
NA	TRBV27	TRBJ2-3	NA	TGTGCCAGCAGAACCGGGACAAGCACAGATACGCAGTATTTT	CASRTGTSTDTQYF
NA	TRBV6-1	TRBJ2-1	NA	TGTGCCAGCAGTGCTCTGTGGACGAGGAGCTCCTACAATGAGCAGTTCTTC	CASSALWTRSSYNEQFF
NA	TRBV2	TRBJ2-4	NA	TGTGCCAGCAGTGAAGCTATGCCTGGTTACACCTTAGCCAAAAACATTCAGTACTTC	CASSEAMPGYTLAKNIQYF